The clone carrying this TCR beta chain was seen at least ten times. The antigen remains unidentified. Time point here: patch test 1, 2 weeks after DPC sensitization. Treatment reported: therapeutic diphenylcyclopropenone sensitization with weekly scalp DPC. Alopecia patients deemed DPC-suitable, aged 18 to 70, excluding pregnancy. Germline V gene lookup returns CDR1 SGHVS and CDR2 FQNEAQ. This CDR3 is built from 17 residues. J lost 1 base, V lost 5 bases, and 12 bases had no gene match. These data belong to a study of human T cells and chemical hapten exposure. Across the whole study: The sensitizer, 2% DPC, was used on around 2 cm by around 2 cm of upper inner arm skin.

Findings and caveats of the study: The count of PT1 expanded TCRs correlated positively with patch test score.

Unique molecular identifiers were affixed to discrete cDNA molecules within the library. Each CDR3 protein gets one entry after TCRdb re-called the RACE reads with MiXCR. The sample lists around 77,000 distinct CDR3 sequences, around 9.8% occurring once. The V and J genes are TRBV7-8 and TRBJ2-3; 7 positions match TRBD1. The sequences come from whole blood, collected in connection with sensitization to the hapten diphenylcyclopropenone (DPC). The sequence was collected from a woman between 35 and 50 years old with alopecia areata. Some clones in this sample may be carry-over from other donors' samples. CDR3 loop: CASSQGQPLSGTDTQYF. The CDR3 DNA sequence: TGTGCCAGCAGCCAGGGACAGCCCCTTTCGGGCACAGATACGCAGTATTTT.